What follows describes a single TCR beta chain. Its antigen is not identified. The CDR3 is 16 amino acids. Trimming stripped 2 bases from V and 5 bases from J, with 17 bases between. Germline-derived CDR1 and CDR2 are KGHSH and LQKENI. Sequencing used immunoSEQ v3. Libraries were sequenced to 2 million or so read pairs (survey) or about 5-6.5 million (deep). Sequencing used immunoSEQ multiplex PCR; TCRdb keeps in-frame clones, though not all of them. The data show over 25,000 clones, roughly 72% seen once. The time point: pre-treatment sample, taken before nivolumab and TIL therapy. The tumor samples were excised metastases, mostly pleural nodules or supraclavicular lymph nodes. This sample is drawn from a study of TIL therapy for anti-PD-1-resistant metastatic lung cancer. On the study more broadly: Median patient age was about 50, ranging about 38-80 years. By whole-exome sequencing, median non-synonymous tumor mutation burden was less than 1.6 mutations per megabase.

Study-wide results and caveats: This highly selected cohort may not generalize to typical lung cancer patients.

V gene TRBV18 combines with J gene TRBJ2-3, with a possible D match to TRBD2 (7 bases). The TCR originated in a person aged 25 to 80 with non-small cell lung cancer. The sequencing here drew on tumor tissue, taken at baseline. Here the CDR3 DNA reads TGTGCCAGCTCACCAGGGGGGGGCGCGGGTCAAGATACGCAGTATTTT. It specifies CASSPGGGAGQDTQYF.